One TCR beta chain is described in this entry. The antigen remains undetermined. The sample comes from a study of shared clonotypes between healthy human individuals. Assay used: immunoSEQ multiplex PCR; TCRdb lists only in-frame clones, some missing. The table records 2.5 million or so clones, around 94% of them present only once. The CDR3 covers 15 residues. V lost 6 bases and J 1 base, leaving 15 bases between the germline ends. CDR1 MGHDK and CDR2 SYGVNS come from the germline V gene. Study-level results: Shared clonotypes: 4.5% to 6% naive CD4, around 3.4% naive CD8, over 2% memory CD4, about 0.41% memory CD8. Inspection by rarefaction showed sorted-subset sequencing to be incomplete despite large depth.

CD45RA+ naive and CD45RA-negative memory subsets were separated from CD4+ cells. This clonotype was sampled from a man aged 18 to 35 in good health. Sequenced material: naive CD4+ T cells sorted from blood. Subset defined: CD45RA+ positively selected. The rearrangement links TRBV25-1 to TRBJ1-1; possible D gene TRBD1, 5 bases. CDR3 coding DNA: TGTGCCAGCAGGAAGACCCAGGGAAAGAACACTGAAGCTTTCTTT. This encodes CASRKTQGKNTEAFF.